This T cell receptor beta chain was retrieved from a study of blood T cell repertoires in COVID-19 (dated by TCRdb to about 2020). For context, the study as a whole: The collaborator samples originated in the United States, Italy and Spain and spanned the acute and convalescent phases of COVID-19. Where HLA class I and class II types were available, the types were taken from metadata supplied by the sample provider, not from assay-based typing. The prospective study material was composed of cDNA or gDNA derived from T cells, B-cell-depleted T cells, or PBMCs. Deeply sampled blood TCRbeta repertoires from subjects exposed to, actively infected with, or recovered from COVID-19 were included in the dataset. Nearly every sample came with metadata listing a de-identified subject ID, COVID-19 status, age in years and sex. A freely available public database, intended as a resource for researchers studying the immune response to SARS-CoV-2, is where the repertoires were released. The samples were drawn from the first 160 participants of the ongoing ImmuneRACE study and from under 1,500 subjects provided by 6 global collaborators.

As to this clone: This clone's antigen is unknown. No much larger clonotype is one base removed from it; base qualities were not supplied.

The collaborating institutions used their own protocols to collect whole blood in K2EDTA tubes. For TCRbeta analysis, collaborator samples were shipped as frozen whole blood, as isolated PBMCs, or as DNA extracted from either sample type. The immunoSEQ Assay, a bias-controlled multiplex PCR, was used to amplify TCRbeta CDR3 regions from genomic DNA. The source study handled its data this way. The number of nucleated cells in each sample was estimated from the amplification of reference gene primers within the assay. To quantify the absolute abundance of each unique TCRbeta CDR3 rearrangement, sequence reads were collapsed and filtered. Productive Simpson clonality was computed per sample as the square root of Simpson's diversity index over productive rearrangements. TCRdb obtained this table from immuneACCESS and retained in-frame rearrangements with V and J assigned. These tables miss some clones; where compared with another copy, unresolved V genes account for less than half of the shortfall, and the remainder is unexplained. D and trimming come from the DNA, and the V and J calls and clone size come from that table. In this sample the table shows 200,000 to 250,000 clones, 88% of which occur a single time. Of the sample, approximately 2.6% falls within the top ten clones.

As encoded in the germline V gene (reference sequence), CDR1 is MNHEY while CDR2 is SMNVEV. V ends up 7 bases short and J 1 base short, with an unmatched junction base count of 6. Spanning cysteine to phenylalanine, the CDR3 consists of 14 amino acids. Here the CDR3 DNA is all that survives: 42 bases in frame from base 1. Overall results and qualifications from the work: Clinical and demographic metadata were provided uncurated, with the amount varying by source and participant.

This TCR came from a woman aged 60-75 years with acute or convalescent COVID-19. Input material: peripheral blood. Recombination connected TRBV27 to TRBJ1-1, with 7 bases aligning to TRBD1. The nucleotides are TGTGCCAGCACCCGACAGGGCCAGAACACTGAAGCTTTCTTT. It codes for CASTRQGQNTEAFF.